These 32 T cell receptor beta chains share one sample of origin, sequenced in a study of cytomegalovirus exposure and HLA in healthy donors. Primers: 60 Vbeta forward and 13 Jbeta reverse. Sequenced by immunoSEQ multiplex PCR; TCRdb stores in-frame clones only, minus some. The sample includes under 150,000 clones, approximately 80% of them seen just once. The sequenced sample consisted of PBMCs. The origin of the receptors is a man aged 50 to 59 in good health and CMV-seronegative.

The chain uses TRBV9 and TRBJ2-5; the D is unclear. Near its end, the DNA agrees better with TRBJ2-7, so the J call may be wrong. The CDR3 totals 15 residues. Germline V gene sequence: CDR1 SGDLS, CDR2 YYNGEE. The CDR3 here is CASSADRLDTYEQYF. CDR3 sequence (DNA): TGTGCCAGCAGCGCTGACCGCCTTGACACCTACGAGCAGTACTTC.

The V and J genes are TRBV5-1 and TRBJ1-1, with D unclear. Germline V gene sequence: CDR1 SGHRS, CDR2 YFSETQ. The CDR3 has 14 residues. The germline V and J ends were trimmed by 5 bases and 4 bases, with 15 bases remaining between them. CDR3 DNA sequence: TGCGCCAGCAGACCCACAGTTTCCGGCACTGAAGCTTTCTTT. It yields the protein CASRPTVSGTEAFF.

The chain carries TRBV18 and TRBJ2-7; 11 positions agree with TRBD2. The CDR3 runs to 15 residues. J was trimmed by 4 bases and V by 4 bases; bases with no gene match: 6. Germline values: CDR1 KGHSH, CDR2 LQKENI. The CDR3 loop reads CASSLLAGGLYEQYF. For the CDR3, the DNA is TGTGCCAGCTCACTCCTAGCGGGGGGTTTGTACGAGCAGTACTTC.

CDR3 DNA sequence: TGCGCCAGCAGCTTGGCAGCAGGCTATAATTCACCCCTCCACTTT. This encodes CASSLAAGYNSPLHF. This chain joins TRBV5-1 and TRBJ1-6; D is unclear. V was clipped by 0 bases and J by 3 bases, with 7 bases between them. The CDR3 consists of 15 residues. Germline CDR1 is SGHRS and CDR2 is YFSETQ.

V usage is TRBV30 and J usage is TRBJ1-2; 9 bases are shared with TRBD1. This CDR3 is built from 17 residues. Germline trimming cut 0 bases from V and 0 bases from J; bases unmatched to any gene: 8. CDR1 and CDR2 (germline): GTSNPN, SVGIG (reference sequence). The CDR3 here is CAWSVGQGRSTNYGYTF. In nucleotides, the CDR3 is TGTGCCTGGAGTGTCGGACAGGGGAGATCAACTAACTATGGCTACACCTTC. The full variable domain, in which reference TRBV30 and TRBJ1-2 provide the parts outside the CDR3, is SQTIHQWPATLVQPVGSPLSLECTVEGTSNPNLYWYRQAAGRGLQLLFYSVGIGQISSEVPQNLSASRPQDRQFILSSKKLLLSDSGFYLCAWSVGQGRSTNYGYTFGSGTRLTVV.

The chain joins TRBV11-2 to TRBJ1-2, with 11 bases fitting TRBD1. The germline V gene has CDR1 SGHAT and CDR2 FQNNGV. CDR3 length: 13 amino acids. V was pared by 4 bases and J by 8 bases, with 3 bases of the junction left unmatched. The CDR3 spells CASSWDRGRGYTF. DNA of the CDR3: TGTGCCAGCAGCTGGGACAGGGGGAGGGGCTACACCTTC. Based on the CDR3 plus reference TRBV11-2 and TRBJ1-2, the full variable domain is EAGVAQSPRYKIIEKRQSVAFWCNPISGHATLYWYQQILGQGPKLLIQFQNNGVVDDSQLPKDRFSAERLKGVDSTLKIQPAKLEDSAVYLCASSWDRGRGYTFGSGTRLTVV.

This chain links TRBV10-3 with TRBJ2-1; 9 positions agree with TRBD2. The CDR3 totals 12 residues. CDR1 and CDR2 (germline): ENHRY, SYGVKD. The CDR3 DNA is TGTGCGATGGGCGGGGGGGCCTGGGAGCAGTTCTTC. Its translation: CAMGGGAWEQFF.

This clone was seen only once. The chain carries TRBV5-1 and TRBJ2-3, with 9 bases that match TRBD1. The V segment lost 4 bases and the J segment 4 bases; nucleotides outside the gene matches: 4. Germline-derived CDR1 and CDR2 are SGHRS and YFSETQ. This CDR3 is 14 amino acids long. DNA for the CDR3: TGCGCCAGCAGCCAGGGACAGGGTGCAGATACGCAGTATTTT. Its translation is CASSQGQGADTQYF.

The rearrangement joins TRBV7-6 to TRBJ2-7, with D possibly TRBD1 on 6 matching bases. Trimming cost V 3 bases and J 2 bases, with 11 bases left between them. The CDR3 has 14 residues. Germline assignment: CDR1 SGHVS and CDR2 FNYEAQ. The CDR3 here is CASSFRQDPYEQYF. CDR3 in DNA: TGTGCCAGCAGCTTCCGACAGGACCCCTACGAGCAGTACTTC.

The gene calls are TRBV13 and TRBJ1-4, with 11 bases aligning to TRBD1. This CDR3 has 17 amino acids. The V gene end was trimmed by 5 bases and the J gene end by 8 bases; junction bases not matched to a gene: 13. Germline V CDR1 and CDR2: PRHDT, FYEKMQ (reference sequence). This CDR3 is CASSARRTGGTAEKLFF. The CDR3 DNA follows: TGTGCCAGCAGCGCTAGGAGGACAGGGGGCACGGCGGAAAAACTGTTTTTT. The full variable domain, rest sourced from reference TRBV13 and TRBJ1-4, is AAGVIQSPRHLIKEKRETATLKCYPIPRHDTVYWYQQGPGQDPQFLISFYEKMQSDKGSIPDRFSAQQFSDYHSELNMSSLELGDSALYFCASSARRTGGTAEKLFFGSGTQLSVL.

The chain combines TRBV18 with TRBJ2-2; 11 positions agree with TRBD2. The CDR3 is 15 residues long. The germline V gene has CDR1 KGHSH and CDR2 LQKENI. Losses at the gene ends were 3 bases for V and 9 bases for J; bases not matched to a gene: 6. The CDR3 DNA is TGTGCCAGCTCACCTCCTAGCGGGGGGCCCCGGGAGCTGTTTTTT. This encodes CASSPPSGGPRELFF. The full variable domain, in which reference TRBV18 and TRBJ2-2 provide the parts outside the CDR3, is NAGVMQNPRHLVRRRGQEARLRCSPMKGHSHVYWYRQLPEEGLKFMVYLQKENIIDESGMPKERFSAEFPKEGPSILRIQQVVRGDSAAYFCASSPPSGGPRELFFGEGSRLTVL.

This chain connects TRBV5-6 to TRBJ1-5; D possibly corresponds to TRBD1 (6 bases). V was cut by 2 bases and J by 1 base, with 13 bases left in between. CDR1 SGHDT and CDR2 YYEEEE come from the germline V gene. The CDR3 consists of 16 residues. The CDR3 sequence: CASSFLQGGSNQPQHF. The CDR3 nucleotides are TGTGCCAGCAGCTTCTTACAGGGAGGGAGCAATCAGCCCCAGCATTTT. Together with reference TRBV5-6 and TRBJ1-5, the CDR3 gives the full variable domain: DAGVTQSPTHLIKTRGQQVTLRCSPKSGHDTVSWYQQALGQGPQFIFQYYEEEERQRGNFPDRFSGHQFPNYSSELNVNALLLGDSALYLCASSFLQGGSNQPQHFGDGTRLSIL.

The V and J genes are TRBV6-1 and TRBJ1-5; TRBD1 aligns across 9 bases. The length of the CDR3 is 13 residues. Trimming removed 7 bases from V and 3 bases from J; junction bases left unmatched: 1. In germline, CDR1 is MNHNS, CDR2 SASEGT. CDR3 nucleotides: TGTGCCAGCAACAGGGGGCCCAATCAGCCCCAGCATTTT. This translates into CASNRGPNQPQHF.

The V call is TRBV7-9, the J call TRBJ1-2, with D tentatively TRBD1 (6 bases). Deletions cut 5 bases from V and 4 bases from J, with 11 bases between. The CDR3 is 13 residues long. CDR1 is SEHNR and CDR2 is FQNEAQ in the germline V gene (reference sequence). In nucleotides, the CDR3 is TGTGCCAGCAGCGGTCGGACAGCCTATGGCTACACCTTC. Translation gives CASSGRTAYGYTF.

V usage is TRBV6-5 and J usage is TRBJ1-4; D may be TRBD1 (6 bases). Trimming took off 0 bases at V and 7 bases at J, with 12 bases between the two ends. CDR1 MNHEY and CDR2 SVGAGI come from the germline V gene. This CDR3 contains 15 residues. The CDR3 loop is CASSYSLRGGEKLFF. CDR3 nucleotide sequence: TGTGCCAGCAGTTACTCTCTCAGGGGTGGTGAAAAACTGTTTTTT.

This sequence joins TRBV30 and TRBJ1-6; TRBD1 aligns across 7 bases. V lost 1 base, J lost 10 bases, and 7 bases stayed unmatched. CDR1 is GTSNPN and CDR2 is SVGIG in the germline V gene (reference sequence). The CDR3 totals 14 residues. The DNA for the CDR3 is TGTGCCTGGAGTGACAGGGGATGGGAATCACCCCTCCACTTT. Translated: CAWSDRGWESPLHF.

This clone was picked up a small number of times. The rearrangement links TRBV27 to TRBJ2-2; the D gene is possibly TRBD2 (5 bases). CDR3 size: 16 residues. Germline lookup yields CDR1 MNHEY and CDR2 SMNVEV (reference sequence). The V end was cut by 6 bases, the J end by 4 bases, with 18 bases between. The CDR3 bases are TGTGCCAGCAGCCCAGACCCTTATGGAGGCACCGGGGAGCTGTTTTTT. Protein: CASSPDPYGGTGELFF.

This clone occurred a few times. This rearrangement joins TRBV11-2 to TRBJ2-5; possibly TRBD2 for D (5 bases). Trimming took off 4 bases at V and 3 bases at J, with 9 bases between the two ends. This CDR3 contains 13 residues. Germline assignment: CDR1 SGHAT and CDR2 FQNNGV. CDR3 DNA sequence: TGTGCCAGCAGCTACTGGCGGGAAGAGACCCAGTACTTC. Its protein is CASSYWREETQYF.

With respect to this clone: One end of the junction fails to match germline, which may point to a read error. The chain links TRBV7-7 to TRBJ1-5; perhaps TRBD1 as D (6 bases). This CDR3 is built from 21 residues. Germline CDR1 reads SSHAT; CDR2 reads FNYEAQ (reference sequence). The DNA of the CDR3 is TGTGCTAGCAGAATGATGTGGCTATCGGGGGGCGGGTCAATCGGCAATCAGCCCCAGCATTTT. Translation gives CASRMMWLSGGGSIGNQPQHF.

This sequence joins TRBV5-1 and TRBJ1-1; D may be TRBD1 (5 bases). Trimming stripped 6 bases from V and 4 bases from J, with 19 bases between. Germline values: CDR1 SGHRS, CDR2 YFSETQ. The CDR3 has 15 amino acids. CDR3 bases: TGCGCCAGCAACCCGGAGGGGACCAGGAGCACTGAAGCTTTCTTT. As protein: CASNPEGTRSTEAFF.

V and J are TRBV5-6 and TRBJ2-1; no clear D gene. V lost 0 bases, J lost 5 bases, and 3 bases lay in between. In germline, CDR1 is SGHDT, CDR2 YYEEEE. The CDR3 has 12 amino acids. CDR3 nucleotide sequence: TGTGCCAGCAGCTTGGCCGACAATGAGCAGTTCTTC. Translating it yields CASSLADNEQFF.

The V call is TRBV19, the J call TRBJ2-2, with D possibly TRBD1 on 6 matching bases. There are 16 residues in the CDR3. V lost 8 bases, J lost 4 bases, and 20 bases lay in between. Germline V gene sequence: CDR1 LNHDA, CDR2 SQIVND (reference sequence). The CDR3 region has the DNA TGTGCCAGTGGGGAAAGGGGGTTTCGGAGCACCGGGGAGCTGTTTTTT. This codes for CASGERGFRSTGELFF.

The chain is built from TRBV5-1 and TRBJ2-3; tentatively, D is TRBD1 (5 bases). CDR1 and CDR2 from the germline V gene are SGHRS and YFSETQ. The germline V and J ends were trimmed by 0 bases and 2 bases, with 7 bases remaining between them. This CDR3 region has 14 residues. The CDR3 DNA reads as TGCGCCAGCAGCTTGGCACAGGACACAGATACGCAGTATTTT. Amino acid sequence: CASSLAQDTDTQYF.

V usage is TRBV2 and J usage is TRBJ2-5, with 9 bases aligning to TRBD2. The CDR3 sequence is 17 residues long. The V segment lost 7 bases and the J segment 5 bases; nucleotides outside the gene matches: 17. The germline V gene encodes CDR1 SNHLY and CDR2 FYNNEI. DNA for the CDR3: TGTGCCAGCAAATCTAGCGGGGAAGTCGGAAAGCGGGAGACCCAGTACTTC. Its protein product is CASKSSGEVGKRETQYF.

This chain joins TRBV7-9 and TRBJ2-3; TRBD1 matches 9 bases. This CDR3 region has 13 residues. Germline CDR1 SEHNR, CDR2 FQNEAQ (reference sequence). V lost 8 bases, J lost 3 bases, and 3 bases stayed unmatched. DNA for the CDR3: TGTGCCAGCGAGACAGGGGGAACAGATACGCAGTATTTT. Protein: CASETGGTDTQYF.

The chain couples TRBV6-5 to TRBJ1-1, with D possibly matching TRBD1 (5 bases). Germline V gene sequence: CDR1 MNHEY, CDR2 SVGAGI. CDR3 length: 12 amino acids. With 2 bases removed from V and 7 bases from J, the gap between germline ends came to 8 bases. This CDR3 reads CASSYGASEAFF. The DNA for the CDR3 is TGTGCCAGCAGTTACGGGGCAAGTGAAGCTTTCTTT.

This clone appeared once. The chain uses TRBV4-2 and TRBJ2-2; 10 nucleotides line up with TRBD1. The CDR3 length is 16 residues. Germline CDR1 reads LGHNA; CDR2 reads YNFKEQ. Losses at the gene ends were 4 bases for V and 3 bases for J; bases not matched to a gene: 5. The CDR3, as DNA: TGTGCCAGCAGCCGGAGTGGGACAGGGGACACCGGGGAGCTGTTTTTT. Its translation is CASSRSGTGDTGELFF.

This clone came up a few times. V and J are TRBV7-9 and TRBJ2-3, with 8 bases identical to TRBD2. V dropped 5 bases and J dropped 4; count of bases not matched to a gene: 8. CDR1 is SEHNR and CDR2 is FQNEAQ in the germline V gene (reference sequence). CDR3 size: 15 residues. CDR3 nucleotide sequence: TGTGCCAGCAGCCGTGTTGCGGGGGGCGCAGATACGCAGTATTTT. Translating it yields CASSRVAGGADTQYF.

This CDR3 is CASSRTGVGGYTF. The DNA for the CDR3 is TGTGCCAGCAGCCGTACAGGGGTGGGCGGCTACACCTTC. The genes are TRBV5-4 and TRBJ1-2; 7 positions match TRBD1. Germline CDR1 SGHNT, CDR2 YYREEE (reference sequence). The CDR3 is 13 amino acids. V lost 4 bases and J lost 8; bases outside the gene matches: 8.

The chain links TRBV4-1 to TRBJ2-3; D is unclear. V gave up 0 bases and J gave up 2 bases, with 15 bases separating them. Germline lookup yields CDR1 MGHRA and CDR2 YSYEKL. The CDR3 consists of 17 residues. The CDR3 DNA reads TGCGCCAGCAGCCAAGAGGTCTGGGCTTCACACACAGATACGCAGTATTTT. Its protein product is CASSQEVWASHTDTQYF.

The chain couples TRBV7-2 to TRBJ1-6, with a possible D match to TRBD1 (6 bases). Per the germline V gene, CDR1 is SGHTA and CDR2 is FQGNSA. The CDR3 extends over 15 amino acids. Trimming removed 2 bases at V and 5 bases at J, with 10 bases between. The CDR3, as DNA: TGTGCCAGCAGCTTATGGACAGCTAATAATTCACCCCTCCACTTT. It codes for CASSLWTANNSPLHF.

This sequence joins TRBV19 and TRBJ1-2; D unresolved. Deletions cut 0 bases from V and 3 bases from J, with 5 bases between. The CDR3 has 13 amino acids. Germline CDR1 LNHDA, CDR2 SQIVND (reference sequence). CDR3 DNA: TGTGCCAGTAGTATAGACCCGGACTATGGCTACACCTTC. It encodes CASSIDPDYGYTF.